These T cell receptor beta chains were read from a single sample in a study of cytomegalovirus exposure and HLA in healthy donors. Sequencing was performed with immunoSEQ multiplex PCR; in TCRdb, only in-frame clones are kept and a portion is missing. The sample holds roughly 50,000 clones; roughly 90% are singletons and the top ten take roughly 8%. The specimen was PBMCs. These receptors originate from a woman under 30 in good health and CMV-seropositive. Each CDR3 is given with its conserved first and last residue.

V,length,J,CDR3
TRBV4-1,14,TRBJ2-7,CASSQEDYSYEQYF
TRBV27,17,TRBJ2-3,CASSLSGGGGAADTQYF
TRBV5-1,15,TRBJ2-3,CASSRTSGHTDTQYF
TRBV4-3,15,TRBJ1-2,CASSQDFGRTYGYTF
TRBV30,15,TRBJ1-1,CAWSALQGPHTEAFF
TRBV4-1,17,TRBJ1-5,CASSQDNRGDSNQPQHF
TRBV4-3,16,TRBJ2-7,CASSQDRETVTYEQYF
TRBV19,16,TRBJ1-4,CASSIGRTAQMEKLFF
TRBV28,16,TRBJ2-3,CASSLEGGGSTDTQYF
TRBV9,13,TRBJ1-6,CASSPSTGSPLHF
TRBV5-4,17,TRBJ2-7,CASSQEATGTGRNEQYF